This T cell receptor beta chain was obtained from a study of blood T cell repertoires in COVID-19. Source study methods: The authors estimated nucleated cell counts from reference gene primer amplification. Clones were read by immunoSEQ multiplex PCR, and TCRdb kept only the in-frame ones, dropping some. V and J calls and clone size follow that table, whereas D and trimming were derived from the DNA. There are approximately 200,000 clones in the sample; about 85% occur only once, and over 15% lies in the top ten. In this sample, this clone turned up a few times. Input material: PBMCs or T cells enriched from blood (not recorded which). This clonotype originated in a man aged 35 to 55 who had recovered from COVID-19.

CDR3 sequence reads: CASSRESNRATFSYEQYF. Written as DNA, the CDR3 is TGTGCCAGCAGCCGAGAGTCCAACAGGGCCACCTTCTCCTACGAGCAGTACTTC. The J gene is TRBJ2-7, the V gene TRBV11-2; D may be TRBD1 (6 bases). This CDR3 has 18 residues. Germline CDR1 reads SGHAT; CDR2 reads FQNNGV. Trimming left V 5 bases short and J 0 bases short, with 23 bases between.